This T cell receptor beta chain came from a study of cytomegalovirus exposure and HLA in healthy donors. Study-wide results and caveats: Researchers reported in a later analysis that a missense DCLRE1C variant was tied to TCR beta V- and J-gene trimming.

The study ran its PCR with 60 Vbeta and 13 Jbeta primers. Sequencing was performed with immunoSEQ multiplex PCR; in TCRdb, only in-frame clones are kept and a portion is missing. The data hold approximately 40,000 clones, with 81% observed a single time. This clone was counted between two and nine times. The target antigen is unknown. The sequence derives from a woman aged 40 to 50 in good health and CMV-seronegative. Sequenced material: PBMCs.

CDR3 DNA: TGCGCCAGCAGCCACCCCGGGACAGGGTGGGAAAAACTGTTTTTT. The encoded protein is CASSHPGTGWEKLFF. The chain joins TRBV4-1 to TRBJ1-4, with 9 bases matching TRBD1. Per the germline V gene, CDR1 is MGHRA and CDR2 is YSYEKL. There are 15 residues in the CDR3. The V gene end was trimmed by 3 bases and the J gene end by 8 bases; junction bases not matched to a gene: 7.